What follows is one T cell receptor (beta chain) and its context. The target antigen is unknown. Here immunoSEQ multiplex PCR was the method, and the copy in TCRdb shows in-frame clones only, minus some. The data hold about 58,000 clones, with approximately 83% observed a single time. Collection occurred without any documented infections or immune events in donors. Germline loops: CDR1 SGHNT, CDR2 YYREEE (reference sequence). V shed 2 bases and J shed 9 bases, with 9 bases lying between them. The CDR3 has 12 residues. This entry belongs to a study of identifying expanded T cells in peripheral blood. General study results and limits: About 1.2 clones differed between technical replicates, versus approximately 17 and 20 over time. Approximately two-week clone count variance significantly increased as total template count grew.

The V call is TRBV5-4, the J call TRBJ2-1; D gene unclear. The clonotype was recovered from a person aged 18 to 75 in good health. The sample comprised blood. CDR3 in amino acids: CASSFEESEQFF. The CDR3 DNA sequence: TGTGCCAGCAGCTTTGAGGAAAGTGAGCAGTTCTTC.